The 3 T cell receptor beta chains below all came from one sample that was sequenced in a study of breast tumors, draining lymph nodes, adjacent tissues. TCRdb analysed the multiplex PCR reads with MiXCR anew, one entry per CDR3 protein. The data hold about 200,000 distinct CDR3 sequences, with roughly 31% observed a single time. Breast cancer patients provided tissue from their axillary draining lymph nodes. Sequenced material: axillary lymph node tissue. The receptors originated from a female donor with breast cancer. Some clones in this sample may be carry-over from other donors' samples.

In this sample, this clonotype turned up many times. The CDR3 protein is CASSFNGGGNNEQFF. The DNA for the CDR3 is TGCGCCAGCAGCTTTAACGGGGGTGGAAACAATGAGCAGTTCTTC. The J gene is TRBJ2-1, the V gene TRBV5-1, with D possibly matching TRBD2 (6 bases). V lost 2 bases to trimming and J lost 5 bases, with 14 bases between them. The CDR3 length is 15 residues. CDR1 and CDR2 from the germline V gene are SGHRS and YFSETQ.

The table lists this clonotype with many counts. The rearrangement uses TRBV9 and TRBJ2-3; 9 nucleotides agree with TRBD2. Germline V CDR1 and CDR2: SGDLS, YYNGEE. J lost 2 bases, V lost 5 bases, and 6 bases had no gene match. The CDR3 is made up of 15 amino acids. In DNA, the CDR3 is TGTGCCAGCAGTCGTAGCGGGGGAGACACAGATACGCAGTATTTT. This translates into CASSRSGGDTDTQYF.

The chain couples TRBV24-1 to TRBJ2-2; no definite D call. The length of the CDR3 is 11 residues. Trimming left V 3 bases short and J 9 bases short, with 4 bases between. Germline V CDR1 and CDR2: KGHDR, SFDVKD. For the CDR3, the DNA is TGTGCCACCAGTGATAGCAGGGAGCTGTTTTTT. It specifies CATSDSRELFF.